This T cell receptor (beta chain) was found in a study of T-cell reconstitution after alpha-beta-depleted transplantation in children. This clonotype has only a few counts. This CDR3 spans 15 amino acids. Germline lookup yields CDR1 SGHRS and CDR2 YFSETQ. Trimming cost V 4 bases and J 10 bases; bases outside gene matches: 6. Molecular barcoding with unique molecular identifiers was used for the TCRbeta library. TCRdb re-called the PCR reads through MiXCR, storing one row per CDR3 protein. Counted here are about 360,000 distinct CDR3 sequences, about 14% occurring once; the ten biggest clones make up about 4.5%.

The source was PBMCs, collected from the stem cell graft. The V call is TRBV5-1, the J call TRBJ2-4; 15 nucleotides agree with TRBD2. This TCR derives from a human donor who donated a stem cell graft to a child with Fanconi anemia. CDR3 bases: TGCGCCAGCAGCAACCGGACTAGCGGGGGGGCAATTCAGTACTTC. As protein: CASSNRTSGGAIQYF.